Following are 21 T cell receptor beta chains from one sample sequenced in a study of T cells expressing NK-cell markers. TCRdb derives one entry per CDR3 protein from the 5' RACE reads, leaving out DNA. The ten top clones account for roughly 7.2%, within a sample of approximately 460,000 distinct CDR3 sequences. Sequencing was done on a sample of blood T cells: a sorted CD56 or NKG2C T cell subset, CD4+ or CD8+ T cells, or bulk PBMC T cells (not recorded which). These receptors originate from a woman aged 18-70 years in good health.

The chain recombines TRBV9 with TRBJ2-1; checking the TCRdb D call of TRBD2 is not possible without DNA. The CDR3 sequence is 15 residues long. Germline lookup yields CDR1 SGDLS and CDR2 YYNGEE. The CDR3: CASSDHPGLANEQFF.

CDR3 in amino acids: CATSRPDRVNYGYTF. The chain joins TRBV15 to TRBJ1-2; the TCRdb call, TRBD1, lacks DNA for checking. The germline CDR1 and CDR2 sequences are LNHNV and YYDKDF (reference sequence). The CDR3 covers 15 residues. The variable domain in full, with the rest retrieved from reference TRBV15 and TRBJ1-2, is DAMVIQNPRYQVTQFGKPVTLSCSQTLNHNVMYWYQQKSSQAPKLLFHYYDKDFNNEADTPDNFQSRRPNTSFCFLDIRSPGLGDTAMYLCATSRPDRVNYGYTFGSGTRLTVV.

The chain links TRBV12-3 or TRBV12-4 to TRBJ2-7; TCRdb proposes TRBD1, but this gene call is untestable without DNA. This CDR3 comprises 13 residues. CDR3 in amino acids: CASSLMGGWEQYF.

The genes are TRBV5-6 and TRBJ1-1. The germline gives CDR1 SGHDT, CDR2 YYEEEE. This CDR3 is built from 12 residues. CDR3 residues: CASSLARSKAFF.

The CDR3 loop is CASSQENRSNEKLFF. The rearrangement uses TRBV4-3 and TRBJ1-4; the TRBD1 assignment by TCRdb is unverifiable without DNA. The CDR3 runs 15 residues. CDR1 and CDR2 from the germline V gene are LGHNA and YSLEER.

This chain uses TRBV6-5 with TRBJ1-6. CDR3 size: 13 residues. CDR1 and CDR2 from the germline V gene are MNHEY and SVGAGI. The CDR3 protein is CVSNWGSNSPLHF.

The chain combines TRBV20-1 with TRBJ2-5; absent DNA, TCRdb's TRBD2 call cannot be checked. The germline gives CDR1 DFQATT, CDR2 SNEGSKA (reference sequence). The CDR3 length is 15 residues. CDR3 sequence reads: CSARPGLVLGETQYF.

This rearrangement joins TRBV3-1 to TRBJ2-3; TCRdb calls TRBD1, which cannot be checked without DNA. CDR3 length: 17 amino acids. Per the germline V gene, CDR1 is LGHDT and CDR2 is YNNKEL (reference sequence). Here the CDR3 reads CASSQGRTARSTDTQYF.

The rearrangement joins TRBV20-1 to TRBJ1-2; TCRdb names TRBD1, which stays unverified in the absence of DNA. Germline lookup yields CDR1 DFQATT and CDR2 SNEGSKA (reference sequence). There are 15 residues in the CDR3. The CDR3 loop reads CSADTTGTANYGYTF.

The chain links TRBV5-6 to TRBJ1-5; checking the TCRdb D call of TRBD1 is not possible without DNA. This CDR3 spans 16 amino acids. Per the germline V gene, CDR1 is SGHDT and CDR2 is YYEEEE. CDR3 amino acids: CASSLGQTGDNQPQHF.

CDR3 protein: CASSRGGPAGELFF. This sequence joins TRBV6-1 and TRBJ2-2; TCRdb reports TRBD1, a call that lacks DNA to check it against. The CDR3 has 14 amino acids. Germline assignment: CDR1 MNHNS and CDR2 SASEGT.

The chain uses TRBV5-4 and TRBJ2-5. This CDR3 has 12 amino acids. Germline assignment: CDR1 SGHNT and CDR2 YYREEE (reference sequence). The CDR3 here is CASSLDWETQYF.

The J gene is TRBJ2-3, the V gene TRBV7-6. From germline, CDR1 is SGHVS and CDR2 FNYEAQ. The CDR3 covers 13 residues. The CDR3 spells CASSHGGADTQYF.

The chain employs TRBV4-3 and TRBJ1-4; TCRdb lists TRBD1, though no DNA is available to test this call. This CDR3 spans 15 amino acids. Germline CDR1 LGHNA, CDR2 YSLEER. The CDR3 sequence: CASSQDSGVFEKLFF.

The gene calls are TRBV20-1 and TRBJ2-3; TCRdb proposes TRBD2, but this gene call is untestable without DNA. The CDR3 loop spans 16 amino acids. The germline CDR1 and CDR2 sequences are DFQATT and SNEGSKA (reference sequence). CDR3 loop: CSAAAGTSPAGDTQYF.

The rearrangement uses TRBV7-9 and TRBJ1-1. The CDR3 contains 15 residues. Per the germline V gene, CDR1 is SEHNR and CDR2 is FQNEAQ (reference sequence). CDR3 amino acids: CASRLEGTLNTEAFF.

The J gene is TRBJ2-1, the V gene TRBV30. The V gene's germline CDR1 is GTSNPN and CDR2 SVGIG (reference sequence). The CDR3 has 12 residues. Here the CDR3 reads CAWSLRHNEQFF.

This chain links TRBV5-1 with TRBJ2-7; the TCRdb call, TRBD1, lacks DNA for checking. Germline V CDR1 and CDR2: SGHRS, YFSETQ. The CDR3 is made up of 15 amino acids. The CDR3 spells CASSLVGTGGYEQYF.

The chain joins TRBV13 to TRBJ2-3; TCRdb returns TRBD1, unconfirmable since there is no DNA. Germline V gene sequence: CDR1 PRHDT, CDR2 FYEKMQ (reference sequence). This CDR3 has 15 residues. This chain's CDR3 is CASSSTGSFTDTQYF.

The J gene is TRBJ1-1, the V gene TRBV6-2 or TRBV6-3; TCRdb names TRBD1, which stays unverified in the absence of DNA. The germline V gene has CDR1 MNHEY and CDR2 SVGEGT. The CDR3 sequence is 13 residues long. CDR3 in amino acids: CASSRGTGAEAFF.

The chain couples TRBV30 to TRBJ2-1; absent DNA, TCRdb's TRBD1 call cannot be checked. Germline-derived CDR1 and CDR2 are GTSNPN and SVGIG (reference sequence). The CDR3 length is 17 residues. CDR3 residues: CAWSGYRATEVYNEQFF.